This TCR beta chain was identified during a study of shared clonotypes between healthy human individuals. The data were produced by immunoSEQ multiplex PCR, yet TCRdb's version contains in-frame clones alone and is incomplete. The sample records about 1,800,000 clones, about 95% being singletons. The V gene lost 2 bases and the J gene lost 2 bases, with 6 bases spanning the gap. This CDR3 comprises 12 residues. The V gene's germline CDR1 is GTSNPN and CDR2 SVGIG (reference sequence). The naive CD8 subset, CD45RO-negative cells positively selected for CCR7, excluded terminally differentiated effector memory CD45RA+ cells. Free of recent acute infections or vaccinations, the donors were healthy HIV-negative adults.

The sample was naive CD8+ T cells sorted from blood. The sequence was collected from a man aged 18 to 29 in good health. The V and J genes are TRBV30 and TRBJ2-5; D is ambiguous. CDR3 protein: CAWSSIQETQYF. The CDR3 region has the DNA TGTGCCTGGAGTTCCATACAAGAGACCCAGTACTTC.